This TCR beta chain originates from a study of cytomegalovirus exposure and HLA in healthy donors. Whole-study findings and limits: Fewer N-insertions (relative to the roughly 630-donor mean) were reportedly seen in an Asian-associated ancestry cluster in a later analysis. The authors later found TCR association rates varying by HLA locus, with DRB1 most and HLA-C fewest.

The PCR used 60 Vbeta and 13 Jbeta primers. Measured with immunoSEQ multiplex PCR; TCRdb has only the in-frame clones, and not every one. This table holds approximately 180,000 clones, under 90% found once. This CDR3 is built from 16 residues. Germline V gives CDR1 LGHNA, CDR2 YSLEER. V lost 1 base to trimming and J lost 5 bases, with 17 bases between them. Details on this clone: Its antigen is undetermined.

Healthy individuals who donated bone marrow served as the donors. Donors sampled were nominally healthy, though unrecorded immune exposures were likely. The V and J genes are TRBV4-3 and TRBJ1-2; tentative D call: TRBD1 (5 bases). Sample: PBMCs. This TCR was recovered from a man aged 25 to 40 in good health and CMV-seropositive. For the CDR3, the DNA is TGCGCCAGCAGCCAAGGTCGGGCAGGGCGACAGTATGGCTACACCTTC. Its translation is CASSQGRAGRQYGYTF.